Described below is a single T cell receptor (beta chain) sequence and its context. What it recognizes is unknown. Sequencing used immunoSEQ multiplex PCR; TCRdb keeps in-frame clones, though not all of them. The profile covers around 16,000 clones, with almost 90% appearing a single time and approximately 2.6% taken by the ten largest. The sample is drawn from a study of T cell clonotyping in hematopoietic cell transplantation. General study points: CD4 and CD8 repertoire contributions could not be separated without sorting. Few recipient clonotypes overlapped donors; over 97% were de novo at given depth. Graft donor and pretransplant recipient Inverse Simpson Index values predicted broader posttransplant TCR diversity.

The V end was cut by 0 bases, the J end by 7 bases, with 10 bases between. The CDR3 is 15 amino acids. From germline, CDR1 is MNHEY and CDR2 SVGAGI. Source material: peripheral blood mononuclear cells. The chain links TRBV6-5 to TRBJ1-6; D remains ambiguous. This TCR derives from a man aged 50-59 years in good health. Some clones in this sample may be carry-over from other donors' samples. In nucleotides, the CDR3 is TGTGCCAGCAGTTACTCGGGGTTTTACAATTCACCCCTCCACTTT. Amino acid sequence: CASSYSGFYNSPLHF.